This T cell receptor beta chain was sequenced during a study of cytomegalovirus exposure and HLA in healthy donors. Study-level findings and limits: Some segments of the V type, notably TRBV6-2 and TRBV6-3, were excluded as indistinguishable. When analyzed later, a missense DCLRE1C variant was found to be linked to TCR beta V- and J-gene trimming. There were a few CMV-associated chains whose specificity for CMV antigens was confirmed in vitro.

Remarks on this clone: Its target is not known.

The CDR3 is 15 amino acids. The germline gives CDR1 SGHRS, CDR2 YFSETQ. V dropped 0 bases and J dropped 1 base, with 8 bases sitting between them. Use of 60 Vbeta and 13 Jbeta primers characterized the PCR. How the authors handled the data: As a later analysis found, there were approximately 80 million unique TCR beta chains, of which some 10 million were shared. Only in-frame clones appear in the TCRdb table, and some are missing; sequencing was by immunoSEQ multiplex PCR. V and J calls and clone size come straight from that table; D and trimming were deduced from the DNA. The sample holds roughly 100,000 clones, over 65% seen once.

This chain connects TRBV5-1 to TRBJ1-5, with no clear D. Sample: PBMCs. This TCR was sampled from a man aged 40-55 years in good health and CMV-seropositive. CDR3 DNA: TGCGCCAGCAGCTTGGGGGTTAGCAGCAATCAGCCCCAGCATTTT. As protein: CASSLGVSSNQPQHF.